The 30 T cell receptor beta chains reported below all come from one sample, sequenced in a study of cytomegalovirus exposure and HLA in healthy donors. The study ran its PCR with 60 Vbeta and 13 Jbeta primers. Using immunoSEQ multiplex PCR, the repertoire was profiled, and TCRdb retains in-frame clones only, with some absent. The table shows about 150,000 clones, with around 80% occurring only once. Sample: PBMCs. These receptor sequences come from a woman aged 35 to 49 in good health and CMV-seropositive.

This rearrangement joins TRBV29-1 to TRBJ2-1; no definite D call. The length of the CDR3 is 11 residues. Per the germline V gene, CDR1 is SQVTM and CDR2 is ANQGSEA. V was clipped by 5 bases and J by 4 bases, with 6 bases between them. The CDR3 spells CSVISYNEQFF. DNA for the CDR3: TGCAGCGTTATTTCGTACAATGAGCAGTTCTTC.

The rearrangement joins TRBV19 to TRBJ1-4, with D uncertain. Germline V gene data show CDR1 as LNHDA and CDR2 as SQIVND (reference sequence). V was trimmed by 6 bases and J by 3 bases, leaving 11 bases between them. The CDR3 runs to 14 residues. CDR3 nucleotides: TGTGCCAGTAGACGCATTAGAGCTAATGAAAAACTGTTTTTT. Translated, it gives CASRRIRANEKLFF.

V and J are TRBV11-3 and TRBJ2-2; 11 nucleotides line up with TRBD1. Germline CDR1 SGHNT, CDR2 YENEEA. The J segment lost 6 bases and the V segment lost 5 bases, leaving 5 bases of the junction unmatched. The CDR3 is 15 amino acids. In DNA form, the CDR3 reads TGTGCCAGCAGCCGAGGACAGGGGGCGGCCGGGGAGCTGTTTTTT. This encodes CASSRGQGAAGELFF.

Turning to this clone: The germline gene is not matched at one end of the junction; a read error may be the cause. Other nucleotide sequences from this sample produce the same CDR3. The V and J genes are TRBV6-5 and TRBJ2-7; possibly TRBD2 for D (7 bases). The CDR3 has 13 amino acids. The germline gives CDR1 MNHEY, CDR2 SVGAGI. The chain's CDR3 is CASSYNRDYEQYF. Written as DNA, the CDR3 is TGTGCCAGCAGTTACAACAGGGACTACGAGCAGTACTTT.

The genes are TRBV5-8 and TRBJ2-5; 9 bases fit TRBD2. V lost 4 bases to trimming and J lost 5 bases; unmatched junction nucleotides: 12. From germline, CDR1 is SGHTS and CDR2 YDEGEE. The CDR3 consists of 16 residues. CDR3 sequence reads: CASSPGSGRMVETQYF. The CDR3 DNA reads TGTGCCAGCAGCCCGGGAAGCGGGAGGATGGTGGAGACCCAGTACTTC. Full variable domain (outside the CDR3, taken from reference TRBV5-8 and TRBJ2-5): EAGVTQSPTHLIKTRGQQATLRCSPISGHTSVYWYQQALGLGLQFLLWYDEGEERNRGNFPPRFSGRQFPNYSSELNVNALELEDSALYLCASSPGSGRMVETQYFGPGTRLLVL.

V and J are TRBV9 and TRBJ1-1; D may be TRBD1 (6 bases). CDR3 size: 13 residues. From germline, CDR1 is SGDLS and CDR2 YYNGEE. Trimming removed 2 bases from V and 4 bases from J, with 9 bases in between. CDR3: CASSVRGSTEAFF. CDR3 in DNA: TGTGCCAGCAGCGTCAGGGGATCCACTGAAGCTTTCTTT.

This chain connects TRBV9 to TRBJ1-2; TRBD1 aligns across 7 bases. The germline V gene encodes CDR1 SGDLS and CDR2 YYNGEE. This CDR3 has 15 amino acids. Trimming took 0 bases from V and 4 from J; bases not matched to a gene: 6. The CDR3, as DNA: TGTGCCAGCAGCGTAGCTGACAGGGAGTTCTATGGCTACACCTTC. It specifies CASSVADREFYGYTF.

The CDR3 protein is CAWSVLRGGETQYF. The CDR3 region has the DNA TGTGCCTGGAGTGTACTAAGGGGCGGAGAGACCCAGTACTTC. The V and J genes are TRBV30 and TRBJ2-5; D may be TRBD1 (5 bases). CDR1 is GTSNPN, CDR2 SVGIG, per germline (reference sequence). CDR3 length: 14 residues. Trimming removed 0 bases at V and 4 bases at J, with 12 bases between.

The V call is TRBV16, the J call TRBJ2-1; 8 bases fit TRBD2. The CDR3 is 16 residues long. CDR1 is KGHSY, CDR2 FQNENV, per germline. The junction had 11 bases not matched to a gene; V was cut back by 4 bases and J by 6 bases. The CDR3 nucleotides are TGTGCCAGCAGCCTTTTAAGCCGGGAGGGCCGCAATGAGCAGTTCTTC. Encoded protein: CASSLLSREGRNEQFF.

The chain uses TRBV5-1 and TRBJ2-5, with 8 nucleotides matching TRBD1. The V gene end was trimmed by 0 bases and the J gene end by 5 bases; junction bases not matched to a gene: 3. In germline, CDR1 is SGHRS, CDR2 YFSETQ. The CDR3 sequence is 14 residues long. DNA of the CDR3: TGCGCCAGCAGCTTGGGACAGGGGAAGGAGACCCAGTACTTC. Amino acid sequence: CASSLGQGKETQYF.

The V call is TRBV5-5, the J call TRBJ2-1; D gene unclear. This CDR3 is 15 amino acids long. Trimming took off 0 bases at V and 0 bases at J, with 7 bases between the two ends. Germline V gene lookup returns CDR1 SGHKS and CDR2 YYEKEE (reference sequence). In DNA form, the CDR3 reads TGTGCCAGCAGCTTGGTTTTAGACTCCTACAATGAGCAGTTCTTC. Protein product: CASSLVLDSYNEQFF.

V is TRBV5-1 and J is TRBJ2-1; 7 positions match TRBD2. The CDR3 covers 13 residues. Losses at the gene ends were 1 base for V and 10 bases for J; bases not matched to a gene: 5. CDR1 and CDR2 from the germline V gene are SGHRS and YFSETQ. The CDR3 DNA reads TGCGCCAGCAGCTTGACTAGCGCAAGGGAGCAGTTCTTC. Translation: CASSLTSAREQFF. The whole variable domain, filled in from reference TRBV5-1 and TRBJ2-1, reads KAGVTQTPRYLIKTRGQQVTLSCSPISGHRSVSWYQQTPGQGLQFLFEYFSETQRNKGNFPGRFSGRQFSNSRSEMNVSTLELGDSALYLCASSLTSAREQFFGPGTRLTVL.

This chain links TRBV29-1 with TRBJ2-3; D may be TRBD2 (6 bases). Germline V CDR1 and CDR2: SQVTM, ANQGSEA. V was cut by 6 bases and J by 4 bases, with 14 bases left in between. There are 13 residues in the CDR3. The CDR3 nucleotides are TGCAGCGTCATAGCGGTACACGCAGATACGCAGTATTTT. Its protein product is CSVIAVHADTQYF.

The chain links TRBV6-5 to TRBJ2-1; 11 nucleotides line up with TRBD1. There are 13 residues in the CDR3. Looked up from germline, CDR1 is MNHEY and CDR2 is SVGAGI. With V trimmed by 5 bases and J by 12 bases, 6 bases remained unmatched. Here the CDR3 reads CASSTTDRGRQFF. In DNA form, the CDR3 reads TGTGCCAGCAGTACCACGGACAGGGGGCGGCAGTTCTTC.

The chain employs TRBV7-2 and TRBJ2-3, with TRBD2 identical over 10 bases. This CDR3 region has 15 residues. Germline assignment: CDR1 SGHTA and CDR2 FQGNSA. Trimming took 0 bases from V and 10 from J; bases not matched to a gene: 7. The CDR3 spells CASSLALAGVSPQYF. CDR3 nucleotide sequence: TGTGCCAGCAGCTTAGCCCTAGCGGGAGTCTCTCCGCAGTATTTT.

This chain connects TRBV7-3 to TRBJ2-1; 9 bases are shared with TRBD1. This CDR3 spans 15 amino acids. Unmatched junction bases numbered 11, after V lost 5 bases and J lost 9 bases. Germline CDR1 reads SGHTA; CDR2 reads FQGTGA. Here the CDR3 reads CASSKTGTGQVEQFF. The CDR3 DNA reads TGTGCCAGCAGCAAAACCGGGACAGGGCAGGTTGAGCAGTTCTTC.

This sequence joins TRBV30 and TRBJ1-5; TRBD1 matches at 9 bases. Germline CDR1 is GTSNPN and CDR2 is SVGIG (reference sequence). This CDR3 contains 14 residues. The V and J ends lost 1 base and 6 bases, in that order; junction bases with no gene match: 4. The CDR3, as DNA: TGTGCCTGGAGTGCAACAGGGGGCACTCAGCCCCAGCATTTT. Translating it yields CAWSATGGTQPQHF. Supplemented by reference TRBV30 and TRBJ1-5, the full variable domain reads SQTIHQWPATLVQPVGSPLSLECTVEGTSNPNLYWYRQAAGRGLQLLFYSVGIGQISSEVPQNLSASRPQDRQFILSSKKLLLSDSGFYLCAWSATGGTQPQHFGDGTRLSIL.

The V and J genes are TRBV10-3 and TRBJ1-3; the match to TRBD1 covers 9 bases. J lost 4 bases, V lost 2 bases, and 6 bases had no gene match. There are 16 residues in the CDR3. CDR1 is ENHRY and CDR2 is SYGVKD in the germline V gene. The CDR3: CAISERVGTGGNTIYF. The CDR3 DNA reads as TGTGCCATCAGTGAGCGGGTAGGGACAGGGGGAAACACCATATATTTT.

The table lists this clone with a few counts. The V call is TRBV5-8, the J call TRBJ1-1; D is undetermined. The V gene's germline CDR1 is SGHTS and CDR2 YDEGEE. This CDR3 comprises 16 residues. The V end was cut by 0 bases, the J end by 1 base, with 13 bases between. The DNA of the CDR3 is TGTGCCAGCAGCTTGGGGACTTATTCGTGGAACACTGAAGCTTTCTTT. Residues: CASSLGTYSWNTEAFF.

The V and J genes are TRBV27 and TRBJ2-5; the match to TRBD1 covers 9 bases. V gave up 5 bases and J gave up 5 bases; unmatched junction bases: 12. Per germline, CDR1 MNHEY and CDR2 SMNVEV (reference sequence). The CDR3 is 16 amino acids. The CDR3: CASSETGTGFWETQYF. Written as DNA, the CDR3 is TGTGCCAGCAGTGAAACCGGGACAGGGTTTTGGGAGACCCAGTACTTC.

V and J are TRBV9 and TRBJ2-7; maybe TRBD2 (6 bases). Germline CDR1 SGDLS, CDR2 YYNGEE. This CDR3 is 15 amino acids long. The germline V and J ends were trimmed by 4 bases and 0 bases, with 14 bases remaining between them. The DNA for the CDR3 is TGTGCCAGCAGCTTCGCCGGGACTGGCTCCTACGAGCAGTACTTC. Amino acid sequence: CASSFAGTGSYEQYF. Supplemented by reference TRBV9 and TRBJ2-7, the full variable domain reads DSGVTQTPKHLITATGQRVTLRCSPRSGDLSVYWYQQSLDQGLQFLIQYYNGEERAKGNILERFSAQQFPDLHSELNLSSLELGDSALYFCASSFAGTGSYEQYFGPGTRLTVT.

This clone was detected once. The genes are TRBV5-1 and TRBJ2-2; 8 bases line up with TRBD1. Germline CDR1 is SGHRS and CDR2 is YFSETQ. V shed 7 bases, J shed 4 bases, and the junction held 9 bases outside the gene matches. The CDR3 contains 15 residues. The CDR3 spells CASGLNRGITGELFF. CDR3 nucleotide sequence: TGCGCCAGCGGTCTAAACAGGGGGATCACCGGGGAGCTGTTTTTT.

V and J are TRBV11-1 and TRBJ1-1; weak D call: TRBD1 (5 bases). Trimming pared 2 bases from V and 8 bases from J, leaving 6 bases between. In germline, CDR1 is SGHAT, CDR2 FQDESV (reference sequence). The CDR3 has 11 residues. Here the CDR3 reads CASSLRTEAFF. CDR3 nucleotide sequence: TGTGCCAGCAGCTTACGGACAGAAGCTTTCTTT.

V is TRBV2 and J is TRBJ2-3, with a weak D call TRBD2 (6 bases). V was clipped by 6 bases and J by 11 bases, with 15 bases between them. The CDR3 is 12 amino acids. Germline loops: CDR1 SNHLY, CDR2 FYNNEI. The CDR3 sequence is CASRLEGGKQYF. The CDR3 DNA reads TGTGCCAGCAGATTGGAAGGAGGGAAGCAGTATTTT.

The chain is built from TRBV5-4 and TRBJ1-2, with TRBD1 identical over 10 bases. The CDR3 length is 15 residues. The trim removed 1 base at V and 2 bases at J, leaving 2 bases unmatched. The germline gives CDR1 SGHNT, CDR2 YYREEE (reference sequence). CDR3 amino acids: CASSLPGQGNYGYTF. DNA for the CDR3: TGTGCCAGCAGCTTGCCGGGACAGGGGAACTATGGCTACACCTTC.

This clone has only a few counts. The chain is built from TRBV5-1 and TRBJ1-1; D not certain. V lost 4 bases and J 3 bases, leaving 13 bases between the germline ends. The CDR3 contains 14 residues. CDR1 SGHRS and CDR2 YFSETQ come from the germline V gene. CDR3 nucleotides: TGCGCCAGCAGCCTCCACCTTCAGGACACTGAAGCTTTCTTT. Translated: CASSLHLQDTEAFF. Based on the CDR3 plus reference TRBV5-1 and TRBJ1-1, the full variable domain is KAGVTQTPRYLIKTRGQQVTLSCSPISGHRSVSWYQQTPGQGLQFLFEYFSETQRNKGNFPGRFSGRQFSNSRSEMNVSTLELGDSALYLCASSLHLQDTEAFFGQGTRLTVV.

The chain carries TRBV4-1 and TRBJ2-3; 11 positions agree with TRBD2. CDR3 length: 17 amino acids. With V trimmed by 3 bases and J by 5 bases, 10 bases remained unmatched. Germline CDR1 and CDR2: MGHRA and YSYEKL. CDR3 region: CASSHTIAGGPVDTQYF. CDR3 nucleotides: TGCGCCAGCAGCCACACCATAGCGGGAGGGCCCGTAGATACGCAGTATTTT.

The chain has TRBV4-1 and TRBJ2-1; TRBD2 aligns across 9 bases. The CDR3 runs 17 residues. V trimming: 2 bases; J trimming: 6 bases; junction bases outside the gene matches: 11. In germline, CDR1 is MGHRA, CDR2 YSYEKL. The CDR3 region is CASSQPFAGGPSNEQFF. CDR3 bases: TGCGCCAGCAGCCAACCTTTTGCGGGAGGGCCCTCCAATGAGCAGTTCTTC.

This clone was observed a handful of times. The V and J genes are TRBV9 and TRBJ1-2; 7 bases line up with TRBD1. J gave up 3 bases and V 4 bases, and 15 bases lay outside the gene matches. Germline V gene sequence: CDR1 SGDLS, CDR2 YYNGEE. This CDR3 has 17 amino acids. The CDR3 DNA follows: TGTGCCAGCAGCCCCACGGTAGGGGGCGACTGGGACTATGGCTACACCTTC. Encoded protein: CASSPTVGGDWDYGYTF.

This clone has just one count. The chain joins TRBV7-9 to TRBJ2-5, with 14 bases fitting TRBD2. Germline V lookup: CDR1 SEHNR, CDR2 FQNEAQ (reference sequence). V lost 1 base and J lost 5; bases outside the gene matches: 6. The CDR3 has 17 amino acids. The CDR3 sequence is CASSLVGTSGRGETQYF. In nucleotides, the CDR3 is TGTGCCAGCAGCTTAGTCGGGACTAGCGGGAGAGGGGAGACCCAGTACTTC.